This is a list of T cell receptor beta chains from one sample in a study of neurological immune-mediated disorders. TCRdb reprocessed the 5' RACE reads with MiXCR, giving one entry per CDR3 protein. This sample has 35,000 or so distinct CDR3 sequences, with about 9.3% found just once. The material sequenced was PBMCs. Every receptor here comes from a woman aged 25 to 39 with HTLV-1-associated myelopathy (HAM/TSP). CDR3s include the opening cysteine and the closing phenylalanine or tryptophan. Each record gives: V gene, clone size, J gene, D gene, CDR3 protein, CDR3 DNA. The D gene is left open where the match is weak. Rows may omit the clone size; those that give it use once, few, many or a size class.

TRBV5-1	many	TRBJ2-2	.	CASSTFLGDWNTGELFF	TGCGCCAGCAGCACGTTTTTAGGGGACTGGAACACCGGGGAGCTGTTTTTT
TRBV28	many	TRBJ2-3	TRBD2	CASSPLLAGFPDTQYF	TGTGCCAGCAGTCCTCTACTAGCGGGATTCCCAGATACGCAGTATTTT
TRBV3-1	many	TRBJ1-2	TRBD1	CASSQETRQGRGSGYTF	TGTGCCAGCAGCCAAGAGACCCGACAGGGAAGGGGTTCTGGCTACACCTTC
TRBV5-1	many	TRBJ2-2	.	CASSLQPGPNTGELFF	TGCGCCAGCAGCTTGCAGCCGGGCCCGAACACCGGGGAGCTGTTTTTT
TRBV6-5	.	TRBJ2-7	TRBD2	CASSYRTSGYEQYF	TGTGCCAGCAGTTATAGGACTAGCGGCTACGAGCAGTACTTC
TRBV2	many	TRBJ1-2	.	CASGGVDYGYTF	TGTGCCAGCGGGGGCGTAGACTATGGCTACACCTTC
TRBV5-6	many	TRBJ1-5	.	CASSSRYSNQPQHF	TGTGCCAGCAGCTCCCGTTATAGCAATCAGCCCCAGCATTTT
TRBV5-1	many	TRBJ2-7	TRBD1	CASREQGAHEQYF	TGCGCCAGCAGAGAACAGGGGGCCCACGAGCAGTACTTC
TRBV5-1	many	TRBJ1-1	.	CASSFGWGLNTEAFF	TGCGCCAGCAGCTTCGGTTGGGGCCTGAACACTGAAGCTTTCTTT
TRBV20-1	many	TRBJ1-1	TRBD1	CSARSTGEGRNTEAFF	TGCAGTGCCAGATCGACAGGGGAGGGTAGAAACACTGAAGCTTTCTTT
TRBV21-1	many	TRBJ1-6	.	CASLGGLGNSPLHF	TGTGCCTCCTTGGGGGGGCTCGGGAATTCACCCCTCCACTTT
TRBV5-1	many	TRBJ2-1	.	CASSWGSGRNNEQFF	TGCGCCAGCAGCTGGGGGTCGGGACGGAACAATGAGCAGTTCTTC
TRBV20-1	many	TRBJ2-1	.	CSAVNQGYNEQFF	TGCAGTGCTGTAAACCAGGGTTACAATGAGCAGTTCTTC
TRBV20-1	medium-sized	TRBJ2-7	TRBD1	CSARDFRDSSYEQYF	TGCAGTGCTAGAGATTTTCGGGACAGCTCCTACGAGCAGTACTTC
TRBV6-1	many	TRBJ2-4	.	CASSDEIQYF	TGTGCCAGCAGTGACGAAATTCAGTACTTC
TRBV6-5	many	TRBJ1-1	TRBD1	CASTYGGTGSTEAFF	TGTGCCAGCACCTACGGGGGGACAGGGTCCACTGAAGCTTTCTTT
TRBV7-2	.	TRBJ2-1	TRBD1	CASSLGTGGAEQFF	TGTGCCAGCAGCTTAGGGACAGGGGGGGCTGAGCAGTTCTTC
TRBV10-1	many	TRBJ2-1	.	CASSGKSGRNNEQFF	TGCGCCAGCAGTGGAAAATCCGGCAGAAACAATGAGCAGTTCTTC
TRBV6-1	many	TRBJ2-2	.	CASSEAAARAGELFF	TGTGCCAGCAGTGAAGCCGCAGCGAGGGCCGGGGAGCTGTTTTTT
TRBV5-5	many	TRBJ1-5	.	CASSHLPTGGNQPQHF	TGTGCCAGCAGCCACCTACCTACGGGGGGCAATCAGCCCCAGCATTTT
TRBV5-1	many	TRBJ2-3	TRBD1	CASTLGQGPRGTQYF	TGCGCCAGCACCTTGGGACAGGGCCCGCGGGGGACGCAGTATTTT
TRBV11-2	many	TRBJ2-3	.	CASSPVADTQYF	TGTGCCAGCAGCCCCGTGGCAGATACGCAGTATTTT
TRBV7-2	many	TRBJ2-2	.	CASSQSRSSGELFF	TGTGCCAGCAGCCAATCTAGATCTTCCGGGGAGCTGTTTTTT
TRBV6-5	many	TRBJ1-2	.	CASSYFQGYGYTF	TGTGCCAGCAGTTACTTTCAGGGATATGGCTACACCTTC
TRBV7-2	.	TRBJ2-5	TRBD2	CASSSAGVGTQYF	TGTGCCAGCAGCTCTGCGGGGGTTGGGACCCAGTACTTC
TRBV30	many	TRBJ1-1	.	CAWSVGGSRAFF	TGTGCCTGGAGTGTAGGGGGGTCTCGGGCTTTCTTT
TRBV20-1	many	TRBJ2-3	.	CSARDLLGGSGDSDTQYF	TGCAGTGCTAGAGATCTGTTGGGAGGAAGCGGGGACAGCGATACGCAGTATTTT
TRBV4-2	.	TRBJ2-1	TRBD2	CASSQLAGGFNEQFF	TGTGCCAGCAGCCAACTAGCGGGGGGATTCAATGAGCAGTTCTTC
TRBV20-1	many	TRBJ1-6	.	CSARTAGSSYNSPLHF	TGCAGTGCTAGAACTGCTGGGAGCTCCTATAATTCACCCCTCCACTTT
TRBV7-9	many	TRBJ2-1	.	CASSLKEQVGEQFF	TGTGCCAGCAGCTTAAAAGAACAGGTCGGAGAGCAGTTCTTC
TRBV5-1	many	TRBJ1-2	.	CASSLVAGNRDRYTF	TGCGCCAGCAGCTTGGTGGCAGGGAACAGGGATCGCTACACCTTC
TRBV5-1	many	TRBJ2-7	.	CASSLEGVLYF	TGCGCCAGCAGCTTGGAAGGGGTTCTGTACTTC
TRBV20-1	many	TRBJ2-2	TRBD2	CSATTSGSNTGELFF	TGCAGTGCTACGACTAGCGGGTCCAACACCGGGGAGCTGTTTTTT
TRBV9	many	TRBJ1-1	.	CASSPRTIVNTEAFF	TGTGCCAGCAGCCCGCGGACAATCGTGAACACTGAAGCTTTCTTT
TRBV20-1	many	TRBJ2-1	TRBD1	CSADRRGDRDSNEQFF	TGCAGTGCCGACCGCAGGGGGGACAGGGACTCCAATGAGCAGTTCTTC